This T cell receptor (beta chain) derives from a study of CD4+ T cells in melanoma. Study-level points and caveats: Neoantigen-specific CD4+ T cells in melanoma reportedly had diverse differentiation states. CD8+ T cell, macrophage and B cell function reportedly correlated with neoantigen-specific CD4+ T cells.

The count of this clone is one. Its antigen is still unknown. Clones were read by immunoSEQ multiplex PCR, and TCRdb kept only the in-frame ones, dropping some. The sample carries some 150,000 clones, over 90% recorded once. CDR3 size: 15 residues. CDR1 and CDR2 (germline): SGDLS, YYNGEE. The V end lost 6 bases, the J end lost 1 base, and 15 bases lay between the germline ends. The chain couples TRBV9 to TRBJ2-3; D gene unclear. The clonotype originates from a human donor with melanoma. This CDR3 reads CASTPGLDRTDTQYF. The DNA for the CDR3 is TGTGCCAGCACCCCTGGGCTCGACCGCACAGATACGCAGTATTTT. Supplemented by reference TRBV9 and TRBJ2-3, the full variable domain reads DSGVTQTPKHLITATGQRVTLRCSPRSGDLSVYWYQQSLDQGLQFLIQYYNGEERAKGNILERFSAQQFPDLHSELNLSSLELGDSALYFCASTPGLDRTDTQYFGPGTRLTVL.